These T cell receptor beta chains were read from a single sample in a study of T cells in Graves' hyperthyroidism and ophthalmopathy. MiXCR, run by TCRdb on the multiplex PCR reads, gives a single entry per CDR3 protein. The table records roughly 360,000 distinct CDR3 sequences, approximately 15% of them present only once. Sequencing was performed on blood. Receptors were obtained from a man in his thirties or forties with Graves' hyperthyroidism that later progressed to Graves' ophthalmopathy. Both conserved end residues are part of each CDR3. A D gene is named only where the DNA matches it firmly. Clone sizes are given selectively: once, few, many, or a class where the clone is expanded.

v_gene	j_gene	abundance	d_gene	CDR3nt	CDR3aa
TRBV4-1	TRBJ2-5	few	-	TGCGCCAGCAGCCAACTACTACAGGGACTCCAAGAGACCCAGTACTTC	CASSQLLQGLQETQYF
TRBV2	TRBJ2-1	-	-	TGTGCCAGCAACAGACCCCCGAATGAGCAGTTCTTC	CASNRPPNEQFF
TRBV6-1	TRBJ2-7	-	TRBD2	TGTGCCAGCAGCCACCTAAAGAGGACTAGAGCCTACGAGCAGTACTTC	CASSHLKRTRAYEQYF
TRBV20-1	TRBJ2-3	-	TRBD2	TGCAGTGCTAGAGACCGGACTAGCCGGAGCACAGATACGCAGTATTTT	CSARDRTSRSTDTQYF
TRBV2	TRBJ2-1	many	-	TGTGCCAGCAGTGATCCGCGGGGCCTCTACAATGAGCAGTTCTTC	CASSDPRGLYNEQFF
TRBV4-2	TRBJ2-5	few	-	TGTGCCAGCAGCCAAGATTATCTTCTTCAAGAGACCCAGTACTTC	CASSQDYLLQETQYF
TRBV29-1	TRBJ2-7	-	TRBD2	TGCAGCGCAAAGACTAGCGGGAACTACGAGCAGTACTTC	CSAKTSGNYEQYF
TRBV30	TRBJ2-1	-	-	TGCCCCTCGGAGCGCCCCTCCTACAATGAGCAGTTCTTC	CPSERPSYNEQFF
TRBV6-5	TRBJ1-4	many	-	TGTGCCAGCAGTTACCCGCCATGGCAGGCCACTGCAACTAATGAAAAACTGTTTTTT	CASSYPPWQATATNEKLFF
TRBV19	TRBJ1-2	few	TRBD1	TGTGCCAGTACCCCAACCCCGACAGGGAGCGGCTATGGCTACACCTTC	CASTPTPTGSGYGYTF
TRBV7-6	TRBJ1-1	few	-	TGTGCCAGCAGCCCCTTGGGGACCCAGACGGAGAACACTGAAGCTTTCTTT	CASSPLGTQTENTEAFF
TRBV6-6	TRBJ2-3	many	-	TGTGCCAGCAGTTACGCCTCAACAGATACGCAGTATTTT	CASSYASTDTQYF
TRBV2	TRBJ1-5	-	TRBD1	TGTACCAGCAGCGATTTGACAGGGGGTCAGCCCCAGCATTTT	CTSSDLTGGQPQHF
TRBV7-3	TRBJ2-7	-	TRBD2	TGTGCCAGCAGCCCGCAAACTTCGGGGGGGGCTGGAGAGCAGTACTTC	CASSPQTSGGAGEQYF
TRBV25-1	TRBJ1-5	many	TRBD1	TGTGCCAGCACCAAATACCCGGGGGACAGCGATCGTTGGGAAAGCAATCAGCCCCAGCATTTT	CASTKYPGDSDRWESNQPQHF
TRBV25-1	TRBJ1-6	many	-	TGTGCCAGCAGCCTTACCGGGACACGGAATTCACCCCTCCACTTT	CASSLTGTRNSPLHF
TRBV27	TRBJ1-4	many	-	TGTGCCAGCAGTTTCAAGGGGCGGGCTAATGAAAAACTGTTTTTT	CASSFKGRANEKLFF
TRBV5-5	TRBJ2-3	-	TRBD2	TGTGCCAGCAGCTACCGGACTAGCGGGGTCGATACGCAGTATTTT	CASSYRTSGVDTQYF
TRBV29-1	TRBJ2-1	few	TRBD2	TGCAGCGTTGGAAGGGGCGGGGGGTACAATGAGCAGTTCTTC	CSVGRGGGYNEQFF
TRBV10-3	TRBJ2-5	many	-	TGTGCCATCAGTGAAAGGCCAGAGACCCAGTACTTC	CAISERPETQYF
TRBV2	TRBJ1-1	many	-	TGTGCCAGCAGATTACAGGGAAGACCCACTGAAGCTTTCTTT	CASRLQGRPTEAFF
TRBV28	TRBJ2-1	-	TRBD1	TGTGCCAGCAGTTTATTCCAGGGGGCGCGCTTCGATGAGCAGTTCTTC	CASSLFQGARFDEQFF
TRBV11-3	TRBJ2-7	many	TRBD1	TGTGCCAGCAGCCCCACTCCCGGGACAGGGCATGAGCAGTACTTC	CASSPTPGTGHEQYF
TRBV5-1	TRBJ1-1	many	TRBD1	TGCGCCAGACGCCCGGTTTTAGCGCGGCCCAGGGGGGGCACTGAAGCTTTCTTT	CARRPVLARPRGGTEAFF